The 7 T cell receptor beta chains presented below share a single source sample, sequenced in a study of blood T cell repertoires in COVID-19. Clones were read by immunoSEQ multiplex PCR, and TCRdb kept only the in-frame ones, dropping some. This sample has approximately 220,000 clones, with 84% found just once. Sequenced input: PBMCs or T cells enriched from blood (not recorded which). These receptors came from a woman between 40 and 50 years old who had recovered from COVID-19.

The V and J genes are TRBV28 and TRBJ2-7; D is uncertain. Between the trimmed V and J ends, which lost 4 bases and 3 bases, there was a span of 19 bases. CDR1 and CDR2 (germline): MDHEN, SYDVKM. There are 16 residues in the CDR3. CDR3 protein: CASSSLGVERYYEQYF. CDR3 in DNA: TGTGCCAGCAGTTCTCTAGGCGTCGAGCGCTACTACGAGCAGTACTTC.

The V call is TRBV11-3, the J call TRBJ2-2, with D uncertain. The germline gives CDR1 SGHNT, CDR2 YENEEA. The V gene lost 2 bases and the J gene lost 4 bases, with 5 bases spanning the gap. CDR3 length: 13 amino acids. The CDR3 loop is CASSLSPTGELFF. In DNA form, the CDR3 reads TGTGCCAGCAGCTTAAGCCCCACCGGGGAGCTGTTTTTT.

V is TRBV7-2 and J is TRBJ1-2; D not resolved. With 3 bases removed from V and 5 bases from J, the gap between germline ends came to 13 bases. Germline CDR1 is SGHTA and CDR2 is FQGNSA. This CDR3 comprises 14 residues. The CDR3 DNA reads as TGTGCCAGCAGCTTGCGAAGTGCCGGGTATGGCTACACCTTC. Translated: CASSLRSAGYGYTF.

The rearrangement joins TRBV18 to TRBJ2-2, with TRBD2 matching 14 bases. V dropped 3 bases and J dropped 6; count of bases not matched to a gene: 0. Germline V gene data show CDR1 as KGHSH and CDR2 as LQKENI. The CDR3 loop spans 15 amino acids. CDR3 residues: CASSPGLAGAGELFF. The CDR3 DNA sequence: TGTGCCAGCTCACCGGGACTAGCGGGAGCCGGGGAGCTGTTTTTT.

The chain is built from TRBV18 and TRBJ2-4; TRBD2 is a possible D gene (5 bases). This CDR3 has 14 residues. The germline V gene encodes CDR1 KGHSH and CDR2 LQKENI. Deletions cut 3 bases from V and 9 bases from J, with 15 bases between. The DNA of the CDR3 is TGTGCCAGCTCACCCTACCAGCTAGGAGGCATTCAGTACTTC. It encodes CASSPYQLGGIQYF.

The chain recombines TRBV4-2 with TRBJ2-2; 10 nucleotides match TRBD2. The V gene's germline CDR1 is LGHNA and CDR2 YNFKEQ. There are 16 residues in the CDR3. V lost 4 bases, J lost 5 bases, and 7 bases stayed unmatched. The CDR3 bases are TGTGCCAGCAGCCTCATAACTAGCGGGAAGACCGGGGAGCTGTTTTTT. The encoded protein is CASSLITSGKTGELFF.

This clone was detected once. This chain joins TRBV5-1 and TRBJ2-3; 14 bases are shared with TRBD2. Germline V lookup: CDR1 SGHRS, CDR2 YFSETQ. The trim removed 0 bases at V and 5 bases at J, leaving 5 bases unmatched. The CDR3 is 17 amino acids. The CDR3 nucleotides are TGCGCCAGCAGCTTGGCCGGGACTAGCGGGAGCCAAGATACGCAGTATTTT. This sequence encodes CASSLAGTSGSQDTQYF. Full variable domain (remainder filled in from reference TRBV5-1 and TRBJ2-3): KAGVTQTPRYLIKTRGQQVTLSCSPISGHRSVSWYQQTPGQGLQFLFEYFSETQRNKGNFPGRFSGRQFSNSRSEMNVSTLELGDSALYLCASSLAGTSGSQDTQYFGPGTRLTVL.